This T cell receptor beta chain derives from a study of T-cell memory formation after mild COVID-19. Study results and limitations: CD4/CD8 balance held among clones contracting day 15 to 85, and later expanders leaned CD4+. CM and EM subsets held most contracting CD4+ clones; EMRA held CD8+ ones.

Concerning this clonotype itself: The antigen is not known.

TCR alpha and TCR beta cDNA libraries carrying sample barcodes and UMIs came from 5'RACE with constant-segment primers. TCRdb fed the 5' RACE reads into MiXCR, producing one record per CDR3 protein. The data contain hundreds of thousands of distinct CDR3 sequences, under 30% of them singletons. Germline V gives CDR1 SGHTA, CDR2 FQGNSA. The CDR3 contains 12 residues. After removal of 5 bases from V and 15 bases from J, the junction contained 10 bases not matched to a gene. The chain is built from TRBV7-2 and TRBJ2-1; 7 bases agree with TRBD2. Source material: PBMCs or a T cell subset sorted from them (not recorded which). The sequence came from an adult woman who had mild COVID-19 (a few samples of this study predate the infection). Cell type and time point are not known. This CDR3 reads CASSRGLVIPFF. CDR3 in DNA: TGTGCCAGCAGCAGAGGACTAGTGATTCCGTTCTTC.